This T cell receptor (beta chain) appears in the sequencing data of a study of cytomegalovirus exposure and HLA in healthy donors. For the study at large: Earlier work reported 117 million unique TCR beta sequences from about 179 million T cells.

60 Vbeta and 13 Jbeta primers were used in PCR. Clones were read by immunoSEQ multiplex PCR, and TCRdb kept only the in-frame ones, dropping some. The data contain around 200,000 clones, around 77% of them seen just once; the ten biggest clones take up 1.5% to 2%. In the case of this clone: Its antigen remains unknown.

Regarding the study as a whole: The authors enumerated 150 to 200 TCR beta chains as linked to cytomegalovirus. Indistinguishable V segments, including TRBV6-2 and TRBV6-3, were excluded.

Trimming left V 6 bases short and J 2 bases short, with 10 bases between. The CDR3 covers 14 residues. Germline V gene sequence: CDR1 MNHEY, CDR2 SVGAGI. The chain combines TRBV6-5 with TRBJ2-2; D may be TRBD1 (6 bases). Sequencing was performed on PBMCs. The TCR comes from a man aged 25-45 years in good health and CMV-seronegative. The CDR3: CASRQGKNTGELFF. The CDR3 nucleotides read TGTGCCAGCAGGCAGGGGAAAAACACCGGGGAGCTGTTTTTT.